This record looks at one T cell receptor beta chain sequence and its context. The CDR3 is made up of 15 amino acids. V dropped 3 bases and J dropped 1 base, with 13 bases sitting between them. Germline-derived CDR1 and CDR2 are MNHNS and SASEGT. Sequencing was performed with immunoSEQ multiplex PCR; in TCRdb, only in-frame clones are kept and a portion is missing. The sample has roughly 8,000 clones, more than 55% seen once. This sample is part of a study of coeliac disease. Sequencing input: intraepithelial lymphocytes from the gut. V is TRBV6-1 and J is TRBJ2-7; D might be TRBD1 (5 bases). This receptor was obtained from a woman aged 55-70 years with celiac disease. The CDR3 DNA reads as TGTGCCAGCAGTGAGGGGCAGGGCCCTTCCTACGAGCAGTACTTC. This gives the protein CASSEGQGPSYEQYF.